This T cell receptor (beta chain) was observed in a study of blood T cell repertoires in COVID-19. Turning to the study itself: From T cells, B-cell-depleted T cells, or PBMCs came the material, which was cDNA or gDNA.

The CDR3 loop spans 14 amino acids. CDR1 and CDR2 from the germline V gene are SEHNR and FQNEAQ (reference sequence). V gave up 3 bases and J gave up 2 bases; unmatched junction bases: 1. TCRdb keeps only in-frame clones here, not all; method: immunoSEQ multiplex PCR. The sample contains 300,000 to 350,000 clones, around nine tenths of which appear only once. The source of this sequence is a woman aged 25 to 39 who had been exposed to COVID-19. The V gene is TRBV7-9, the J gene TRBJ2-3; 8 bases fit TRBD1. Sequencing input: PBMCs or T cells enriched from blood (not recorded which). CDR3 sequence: CASSLGQDTDTQYF. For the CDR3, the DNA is TGTGCCAGCAGCTTGGGACAGGACACAGATACGCAGTATTTT.